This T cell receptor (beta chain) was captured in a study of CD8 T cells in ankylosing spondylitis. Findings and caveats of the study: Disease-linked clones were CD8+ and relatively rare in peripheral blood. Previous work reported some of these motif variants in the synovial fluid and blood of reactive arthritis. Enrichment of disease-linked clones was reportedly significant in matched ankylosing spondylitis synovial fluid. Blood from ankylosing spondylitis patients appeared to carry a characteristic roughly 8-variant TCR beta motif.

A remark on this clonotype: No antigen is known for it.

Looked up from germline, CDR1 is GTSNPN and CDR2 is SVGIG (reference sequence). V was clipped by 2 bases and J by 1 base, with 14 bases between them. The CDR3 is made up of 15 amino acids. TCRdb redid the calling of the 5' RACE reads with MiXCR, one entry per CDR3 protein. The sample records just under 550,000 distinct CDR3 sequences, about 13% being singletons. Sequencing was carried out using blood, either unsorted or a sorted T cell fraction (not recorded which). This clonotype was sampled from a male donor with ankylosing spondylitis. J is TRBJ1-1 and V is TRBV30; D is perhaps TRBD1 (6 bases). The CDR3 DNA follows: TGTGCCTGGAGTTTAGGGAGAGGGGGGAACACTGAAGCTTTCTTT. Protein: CAWSLGRGGNTEAFF.